Presented here are 24 T cell receptor beta chains from one specimen sequenced in a study of blood T cell repertoires in COVID-19. TCRdb's table, derived via immunoSEQ multiplex PCR, lists solely in-frame clones and lacks some. The table lists about 71,000 clones, 86% of them singletons. Material for sequencing was peripheral blood. The source is a man in his thirties or forties with acute or convalescent COVID-19.

This chain connects TRBV2 to TRBJ1-5; weak D call: TRBD1 (5 bases). The CDR3 sequence is 14 residues long. The ends were cut back, 2 bases at V and 8 bases at J, with 13 bases in the middle. Germline lookup yields CDR1 SNHLY and CDR2 FYNNEI. The CDR3 spells CASSERRLGEPQHF. The CDR3 DNA reads as TGTGCCAGCAGTGAACGTAGGTTAGGGGAGCCCCAGCATTTT.

The V and J genes are TRBV4-1 and TRBJ1-4, with unresolved D. CDR3 length: 12 amino acids. V shed 5 bases and J shed 10 bases, with 11 bases lying between them. Germline V gene sequence: CDR1 MGHRA, CDR2 YSYEKL. CDR3 sequence: CASSKLEGKLFF. The CDR3 bases are TGCGCCAGCAGCAAGTTAGAGGGAAAACTGTTTTTT.

The rearrangement uses TRBV11-2 and TRBJ2-2; perhaps TRBD2 as D (5 bases). Trimming left V 1 base short and J 4 bases short, with 10 bases between. The CDR3 sequence is 15 residues long. In germline, CDR1 is SGHAT, CDR2 FQNNGV. CDR3 sequence (DNA): TGTGCCAGCAGCTTAGTGCTCAGCGGCACCGGGGAGCTGTTTTTT. Its protein product is CASSLVLSGTGELFF.

V and J are TRBV3-1 (or the pseudogene TRBV3-2) and TRBJ1-4, with D hard to call. CDR3 length: 15 amino acids. The germline V gene has CDR1 LGHDT and CDR2 YNNKEL (reference sequence). V shed 0 bases and J shed 3 bases, with 8 bases lying between them. The CDR3, as DNA: TGTGCCAGCAGCCAAGAGGTAGCCGCTAATGAAAAACTGTTTTTT. Its protein is CASSQEVAANEKLFF.

The chain carries TRBV6-4 and TRBJ1-5; 8 bases are shared with TRBD1. The CDR3 loop spans 16 amino acids. V shed 0 bases, J shed 7 bases, and the junction held 8 bases outside the gene matches. Germline V gene sequence: CDR1 MRHNA, CDR2 SNTAGT. CDR3 in amino acids: CASSDSTTGGRQPQHF. CDR3 sequence (DNA): TGTGCCAGCAGTGACTCGACAACAGGGGGTAGACAGCCCCAGCATTTT.

V gene TRBV4-1 combines with J gene TRBJ2-7; weak D call: TRBD1 (6 bases). Germline V gives CDR1 MGHRA, CDR2 YSYEKL. This CDR3 contains 14 residues. The V end was cut by 2 bases, the J end by 7 bases, with 15 bases between. The CDR3 loop reads CASSQLQGSGEQYF. The CDR3 nucleotides read TGCGCCAGCAGCCAACTACAGGGTTCGGGAGAGCAGTACTTC.

This rearrangement joins TRBV5-1 to TRBJ2-5; TRBD2 might be the D (6 bases). CDR1 is SGHRS and CDR2 is YFSETQ in the germline V gene. V lost 4 bases and J 5 bases, leaving 15 bases between the germline ends. This CDR3 contains 14 residues. The CDR3 nucleotides read TGCGCCAGCAGCCCGCGGGGCCGAGGGGAGACCCAGTACTTC. Protein sequence: CASSPRGRGETQYF.

The chain is built from TRBV19 and TRBJ2-7; 10 bases agree with TRBD1. The ends lost 5 bases at V and 7 bases at J; junction bases unmatched: 8. The CDR3 totals 14 residues. Per germline, CDR1 LNHDA and CDR2 SQIVND (reference sequence). CDR3 in DNA: TGTGCCAGTAGTCCTCGACAGGGGGCGGGGGAGCAGTACTTC. This sequence encodes CASSPRQGAGEQYF.

In its sample, this clone is medium-sized. The chain uses TRBV27 and TRBJ2-7, with 7 bases lining up with TRBD1. After removal of 5 bases from V and 3 bases from J, the junction contained 10 bases not matched to a gene. CDR3 length: 15 residues. Looked up from germline, CDR1 is MNHEY and CDR2 is SMNVEV (reference sequence). The CDR3 spells CASSLRTGSYYEQYF. In nucleotides, the CDR3 is TGTGCCAGCAGTCTTCGGACAGGTTCTTACTACGAGCAGTACTTC.

The chain couples TRBV19 to TRBJ1-4; D is perhaps TRBD1 (6 bases). The CDR3 is made up of 13 amino acids. V was trimmed by 7 bases and J by 8 bases, leaving 14 bases between them. Germline V gene data show CDR1 as LNHDA and CDR2 as SQIVND (reference sequence). The CDR3 reads CASNTGPMEKLFF. The CDR3, as DNA: TGTGCCAGTAACACAGGGCCGATGGAAAAACTGTTTTTT.

In its sample, this clone was seen a few times. The rearrangement links TRBV5-4 to TRBJ2-1, with D uncertain. The V end lost 4 bases, the J end lost 4 bases, and 6 bases lay between the germline ends. In germline, CDR1 is SGHNT, CDR2 YYREEE (reference sequence). The CDR3 is 12 amino acids. CDR3 sequence (DNA): TGTGCCAGCAGCGCTGAGTACAATGAGCAGTTCTTC. This codes for CASSAEYNEQFF.

The chain has TRBV29-1 and TRBJ2-3; TRBD2 agrees at 7 bases. The CDR3 runs to 14 residues. CDR1 is SQVTM and CDR2 is ANQGSEA in the germline V gene. V was pared by 5 bases and J by 2 bases, with 7 bases of the junction left unmatched. The CDR3 bases are TGCAGCGTTAGCAATAGCGGGTTCACAGATACGCAGTATTTT. Residues: CSVSNSGFTDTQYF.

The V gene is TRBV3-1 (or the pseudogene TRBV3-2), the J gene TRBJ1-2; tentatively, D is TRBD1 (5 bases). The V gene's germline CDR1 is LGHDT and CDR2 YNNKEL (reference sequence). The V end was cut by 4 bases, the J end by 3 bases, with 6 bases between. The CDR3 has 12 residues. The CDR3 DNA follows: TGTGCCAGCAGCCCGGGGGACTATGGCTACACCTTC. Amino acids: CASSPGDYGYTF.

This rearrangement joins TRBV19 to TRBJ1-5; D is uncertain. The CDR3 contains 16 residues. The V gene's germline CDR1 is LNHDA and CDR2 SQIVND (reference sequence). Trimming took off 4 bases at V and 0 bases at J, with 13 bases between the two ends. The CDR3 reads CASSTRELISNQPQHF. The CDR3 nucleotides are TGTGCCAGTAGTACACGGGAACTGATTAGCAATCAGCCCCAGCATTTT.

The rearrangement uses TRBV10-3 and TRBJ1-5, with TRBD1 matching over 11 bases. Germline-derived CDR1 and CDR2 are ENHRY and SYGVKD. V gave up 1 base and J gave up 6 bases; unmatched junction bases: 5. The CDR3 spans 16 residues. For the CDR3, the DNA is TGTGCCATCAGTGAGTATAAAGGACAGGGGGCTCAGCCCCAGCATTTT. It specifies CAISEYKGQGAQPQHF.

The V call is TRBV10-3, the J call TRBJ1-1; maybe TRBD1 (6 bases). CDR3 length equals 12 residues. Germline lookup yields CDR1 ENHRY and CDR2 SYGVKD. Trimming removed 8 bases from V and 6 bases from J, with 13 bases in between. The CDR3 is CAISQGLSEAFF. DNA for the CDR3: TGTGCCATCTCGCAGGGGTTATCTGAAGCTTTCTTT.

The V gene is TRBV7-8, the J gene TRBJ2-3, with 10 bases identical to TRBD2. This CDR3 is built from 14 residues. J gave up 6 bases and V 11 bases, and 11 bases lay outside the gene matches. The V gene's germline CDR1 is SGHVS and CDR2 FQNEAQ. The CDR3 is CAVASGSVMDTQYF. In DNA form, the CDR3 reads TGTGCCGTGGCTAGCGGGAGTGTGATGGATACGCAGTATTTT.

The chain is built from TRBV5-1 and TRBJ2-1; 8 bases match TRBD2. The CDR3 has 16 amino acids. In germline, CDR1 is SGHRS, CDR2 YFSETQ. J gave up 4 bases and V 4 bases, and 10 bases lay outside the gene matches. The CDR3 here is CASSAESAGVYNEQFF. The CDR3 DNA is TGCGCCAGCAGCGCGGAATCAGCGGGGGTTTACAATGAGCAGTTCTTC.

The gene calls are TRBV7-3 and TRBJ2-2; 7 nucleotides agree with TRBD2. The CDR3 extends over 16 amino acids. Germline V CDR1 and CDR2: SGHTA, FQGTGA. J gave up 5 bases and V 2 bases, and 8 bases lay outside the gene matches. CDR3 in DNA: TGTGCCAGCAGCTTATCCGCGGGAGCAGGGACCGGGGAGCTGTTTTTT. Translating gives CASSLSAGAGTGELFF.

The CDR3 loop reads CASSILGTANYEQYF. The CDR3, as DNA: TGTGCCAGTAGTATATTAGGGACAGCAAACTACGAGCAGTACTTC. The rearrangement uses TRBV19 and TRBJ2-7; 7 bases map to TRBD1. After removal of 2 bases from V and 3 bases from J, the junction contained 7 bases not matched to a gene. The CDR3 is made up of 15 amino acids. CDR1 LNHDA and CDR2 SQIVND come from the germline V gene (reference sequence).

The chain recombines TRBV6-8 with TRBJ1-3; D is ambiguous. Germline V gene sequence: CDR1 MNHGY, CDR2 SAAAGT. This CDR3 region has 15 residues. V was trimmed by 8 bases and J by 4 bases, leaving 18 bases between them. The CDR3 spells CASLRSAGQGNTIYF. The CDR3 region has the DNA TGTGCCAGCTTAAGGTCGGCGGGTCAGGGAAACACCATATATTTT.

The rearrangement joins TRBV6-5 to TRBJ1-5, with D tentatively TRBD1 (5 bases). V was cut by 7 bases and J by 7 bases, with 17 bases left in between. The CDR3 runs 14 residues. The V gene's germline CDR1 is MNHEY and CDR2 SVGAGI. The CDR3 sequence is CASTGEDGYQPQHF. The CDR3 nucleotides read TGTGCCAGCACGGGGGAGGACGGTTACCAGCCCCAGCATTTT.

The genes are TRBV28 and TRBJ1-2, with 8 nucleotides matching TRBD1. The germline V gene encodes CDR1 MDHEN and CDR2 SYDVKM. Unmatched junction bases numbered 17, after V lost 7 bases and J lost 4 bases. The length of the CDR3 is 17 residues. DNA of the CDR3: TGTGCCAGCACCACCCCAGGGGGCAGGTTTAATACCTATGGCTACACCTTC. Its protein product is CASTTPGGRFNTYGYTF.

The chain joins TRBV15 to TRBJ2-1, with 13 positions matching TRBD2. The CDR3 contains 19 residues. The germline V gene encodes CDR1 LNHNV and CDR2 YYDKDF (reference sequence). V dropped 3 bases and J dropped 0; count of bases not matched to a gene: 8. The CDR3 reads CATSSSGLAGSSSYNEQFF. The CDR3 DNA sequence: TGTGCCACCAGCAGCTCGGGACTAGCGGGATCAAGCTCCTACAATGAGCAGTTCTTC.